The 5 T cell receptor beta chains presented below share a single source sample, sequenced in a study of T cell repertoires in cytomegalovirus infection. A single record per CDR3 protein comes from TCRdb applying MiXCR to the reads. The table records about 700,000 distinct CDR3 sequences, around 30% of them present only once. These receptors are not linked to any known antigen. The sample in question was cultured PBMCs, obtained from culture after CMV antigen stimulation. The receptors come from a human donor in good health (CMV status not recorded). Some clones in this sample may be carry-over from other donors' samples.

This chain uses TRBV14 with TRBJ2-1; D gene uncertain. CDR3 length: 16 amino acids. The V end was cut by 0 bases, the J end by 3 bases, with 12 bases between. The germline CDR1 and CDR2 sequences are SGHDN and FVKESK. DNA of the CDR3: TGTGCCAGCAGCCAAGATTTTCGGCTCCTCTACAATGAGCAGTTCTTC. Its translation is CASSQDFRLLYNEQFF.

Only a few counts were recorded for this clonotype. The chain carries TRBV10-3 and TRBJ2-7, with a possible D match to TRBD2 (5 bases). CDR1 ENHRY and CDR2 SYGVKD come from the germline V gene. V gave up 0 bases and J gave up 6 bases, with 15 bases separating them. The CDR3 totals 15 residues. The CDR3 sequence: CAISESSPARGEQYF. In nucleotides, the CDR3 is TGTGCCATCAGTGAGTCGAGTCCCGCCCGGGGCGAGCAGTACTTC.

The rearrangement uses TRBV20-1 and TRBJ1-4; the match to TRBD1 covers 11 bases. From germline, CDR1 is DFQATT and CDR2 SNEGSKA (reference sequence). The CDR3 runs to 14 residues. With 6 bases clipped from V and 8 bases from J, the junction kept 8 bases outside the gene matches. The CDR3 DNA sequence: TGCAGTGCCTCGAGGGGGACAGGGGGAGAAAAACTGTTTTTT. It is translated as CSASRGTGGEKLFF.

The chain carries TRBV5-4 and TRBJ1-1; 8 bases fit TRBD1. Germline assignment: CDR1 SGHNT and CDR2 YYREEE (reference sequence). J was trimmed by 7 bases and V by 2 bases; bases with no gene match: 13. This CDR3 contains 16 residues. The CDR3: CASSFGQGKGLYEAFF. CDR3 nucleotides: TGTGCCAGCAGCTTCGGACAGGGCAAAGGTCTATATGAAGCTTTCTTT.

V gene TRBV11-2 combines with J gene TRBJ2-1; maybe TRBD2 (6 bases). The V gene lost 5 bases and the J gene lost 2 bases, with 13 bases spanning the gap. This CDR3 has 15 amino acids. Germline V CDR1 and CDR2: SGHAT, FQNNGV. CDR3 nucleotide sequence: TGTGCCAGCAGCACAGTGGGGGGACCCTACAATGAGCAGTTCTTC. Protein product: CASSTVGGPYNEQFF.